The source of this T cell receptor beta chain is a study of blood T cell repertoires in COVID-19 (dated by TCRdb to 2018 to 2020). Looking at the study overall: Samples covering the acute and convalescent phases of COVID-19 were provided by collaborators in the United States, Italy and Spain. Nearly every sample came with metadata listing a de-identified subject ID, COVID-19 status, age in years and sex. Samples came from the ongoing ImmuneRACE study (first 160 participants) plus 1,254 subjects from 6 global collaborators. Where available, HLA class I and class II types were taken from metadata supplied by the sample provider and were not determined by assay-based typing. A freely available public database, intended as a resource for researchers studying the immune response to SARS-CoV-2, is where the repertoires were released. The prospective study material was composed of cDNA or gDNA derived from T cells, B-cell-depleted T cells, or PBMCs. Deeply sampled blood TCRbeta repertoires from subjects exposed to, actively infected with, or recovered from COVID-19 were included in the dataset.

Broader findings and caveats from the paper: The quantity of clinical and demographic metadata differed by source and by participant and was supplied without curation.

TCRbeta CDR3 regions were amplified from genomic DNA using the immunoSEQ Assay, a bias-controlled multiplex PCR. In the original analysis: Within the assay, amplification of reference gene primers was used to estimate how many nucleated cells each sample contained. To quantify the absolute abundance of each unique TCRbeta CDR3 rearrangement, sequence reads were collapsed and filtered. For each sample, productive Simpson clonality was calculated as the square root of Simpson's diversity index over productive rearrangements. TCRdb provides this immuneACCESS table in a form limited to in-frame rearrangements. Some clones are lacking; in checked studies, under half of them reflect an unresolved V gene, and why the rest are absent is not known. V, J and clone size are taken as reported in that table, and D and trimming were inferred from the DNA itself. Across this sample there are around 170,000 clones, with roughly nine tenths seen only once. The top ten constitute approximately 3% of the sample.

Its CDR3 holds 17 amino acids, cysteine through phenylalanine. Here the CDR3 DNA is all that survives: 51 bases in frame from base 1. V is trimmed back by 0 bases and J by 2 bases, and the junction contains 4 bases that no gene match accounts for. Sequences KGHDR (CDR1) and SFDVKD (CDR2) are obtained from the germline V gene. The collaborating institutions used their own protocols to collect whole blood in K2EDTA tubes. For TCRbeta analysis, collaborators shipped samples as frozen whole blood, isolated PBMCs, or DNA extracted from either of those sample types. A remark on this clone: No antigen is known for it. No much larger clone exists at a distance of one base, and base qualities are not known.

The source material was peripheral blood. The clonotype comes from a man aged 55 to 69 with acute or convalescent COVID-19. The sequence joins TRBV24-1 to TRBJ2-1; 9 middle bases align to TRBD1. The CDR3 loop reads CATSDLTDRGPYNEQFF. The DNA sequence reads TGTGCCACCAGTGATTTGACGGACAGGGGACCCTACAATGAGCAGTTCTTC.